A single sample gave rise to the 11 T cell receptor beta chains below, sequenced in a study of T cell responses to AZD1222 COVID-19 vaccine. Data came from immunoSEQ multiplex PCR; TCRdb stores just in-frame clones and leaves some out. The sample shows around 70,000 clones, approximately 90% of them seen only once. Sequenced here: peripheral blood, sampled 28 days after the second dose of the MenACWY control vaccine. The receptors stem from an adult who received the MenACWY meningococcal vaccine as a control.

The chain recombines TRBV28 with TRBJ2-7, with a tentative D call TRBD1 (6 bases). Germline V gene data show CDR1 as MDHEN and CDR2 as SYDVKM. CDR3 length: 14 amino acids. Trimming pared 4 bases from V and 3 bases from J, leaving 13 bases between. DNA for the CDR3: TGTGCCAGCAGTTCCTTTCAGGGGCTCTACGAGCAGTACTTC. Its protein is CASSSFQGLYEQYF. Using reference TRBV28 and TRBJ2-7 for the parts outside the CDR3, the full variable domain is DVKVTQSSRYLVKRTGEKVFLECVQDMDHENMFWYRQDPGLGLRLIYFSYDVKMKEKGDIPEGYSVSREKKERFSLILESASTNQTSMYLCASSSFQGLYEQYFGPGTRLTVT.

Only one count was recorded for this clone. The rearrangement uses TRBV30 and TRBJ1-2; possibly TRBD1 for D (6 bases). Per the germline V gene, CDR1 is GTSNPN and CDR2 is SVGIG (reference sequence). This CDR3 has 14 amino acids. V shed 3 bases and J shed 4 bases, with 15 bases lying between them. The CDR3 nucleotides read TGTGCCTGGAGCCCCCAGGGGCTGGGCTATGGCTACACCTTC. Its translation is CAWSPQGLGYGYTF.

The chain employs TRBV4-2 and TRBJ2-1, with no clear D. V lost 0 bases, J lost 7 bases, and 7 bases lay in between. Looked up from germline, CDR1 is LGHNA and CDR2 is YNFKEQ. The CDR3 is 13 amino acids. Here the CDR3 reads CASSQDPRNEQFF. The CDR3 region has the DNA TGTGCCAGCAGCCAAGATCCCAGGAATGAGCAGTTCTTC.

The chain has TRBV10-3 and TRBJ2-7, with TRBD2 identical over 10 bases. Per the germline V gene, CDR1 is ENHRY and CDR2 is SYGVKD. This CDR3 comprises 16 residues. Trimming removed 2 bases from V and 4 bases from J; junction bases left unmatched: 8. CDR3 region: CAISEPSERGGYEQYF. CDR3 DNA sequence: TGTGCCATCAGTGAGCCCTCCGAGCGGGGGGGTTACGAGCAGTACTTC.

This sequence joins TRBV4-1 and TRBJ1-6; TRBD1 is a possible D gene (6 bases). V lost 4 bases and J lost 7, with 20 bases in between. The CDR3 sequence is 17 residues long. Germline V gives CDR1 MGHRA, CDR2 YSYEKL. CDR3 DNA: TGCGCCAGCAGCCGCGCGGGGCAGGGGATAACCAATTCACCCCTCCACTTT. Encoded protein: CASSRAGQGITNSPLHF.

This clone has only one observation. This rearrangement joins TRBV7-2 to TRBJ1-5, with TRBD1 as a possible D gene (5 bases). The CDR3 length is 13 residues. Germline V gives CDR1 SGHTA, CDR2 FQGNSA. V dropped 5 bases and J dropped 6 bases, with 11 bases sitting between them. CDR3 region: CASSGAGVQPQHF. CDR3 nucleotide sequence: TGTGCCAGCAGCGGGGCTGGGGTTCAGCCCCAGCATTTT.

This clone appeared once. The V call is TRBV3-1 (or the pseudogene TRBV3-2), the J call TRBJ1-2; a possible D gene is TRBD1 (5 bases). V dropped 4 bases and J dropped 8 bases, with 17 bases sitting between them. CDR3 length equals 14 residues. CDR1 is LGHDT, CDR2 YNNKEL, per germline (reference sequence). The CDR3 protein is CASSPEPGLGGYTF. The CDR3, as DNA: TGTGCCAGCAGCCCTGAACCGGGACTCGGAGGCTACACCTTC.

The chain has TRBV29-1 and TRBJ2-7; TRBD2 might be the D (6 bases). The CDR3 contains 13 residues. Germline lookup yields CDR1 SQVTM and CDR2 ANQGSEA. The V end was cut by 5 bases, the J end by 3 bases, with 14 bases between. CDR3: CSVRTGSNYEQYF. CDR3 in DNA: TGCAGCGTTCGGACCGGGAGTAACTACGAGCAGTACTTC.

V and J are TRBV28 and TRBJ1-6; D ambiguous. The V gene lost 5 bases and the J gene lost 9 bases, with 14 bases spanning the gap. The CDR3 covers 14 residues. Germline CDR1 and CDR2: MDHEN and SYDVKM. CDR3 loop: CASSPRSARSPLHF. In DNA, the CDR3 is TGTGCCAGCAGTCCTCGCTCGGCACGTTCACCCCTCCACTTT.

The V and J genes are TRBV4-1 and TRBJ1-5; unclear D gene. Trimming stripped 2 bases from V and 6 bases from J, with 14 bases between. The germline gives CDR1 MGHRA, CDR2 YSYEKL. CDR3 size: 15 residues. DNA for the CDR3: TGCGCCAGCAGCCAAACGACGCCGCGGGGTCAGCCCCAGCATTTT. Protein sequence: CASSQTTPRGQPQHF.

This clone was detected once. The chain recombines TRBV2 with TRBJ1-1; 10 positions agree with TRBD1. Per germline, CDR1 SNHLY and CDR2 FYNNEI. The CDR3 is 15 residues long. The V and J ends lost 5 bases and 6 bases, in that order; junction bases with no gene match: 9. The CDR3 loop reads CASSFPTGGVAEAFF. Here the CDR3 DNA reads TGTGCCAGCAGTTTTCCGACAGGGGGCGTCGCTGAAGCTTTCTTT.